Listed below are T cell receptor beta chains from one sample, sequenced in a study of T cell changes during pregnancy in multiple sclerosis. Libraries were prepared by immunoSEQ multiplex PCR; TCRdb keeps only in-frame clonotypes and omits some of them. The sample lists over 35,000 clones, approximately 94% occurring once. The sample was peripheral blood, taken before pregnancy. Receptor source: a female donor with multiple sclerosis, enrolled in a pregnancy study. Both conserved end residues are part of each CDR3. Each record gives: V gene, clone size, D gene, CDR3 length, J gene, CDR3 DNA, CDR3 protein. D genes are given only for firm matches. Expanded clones are given a class, and other clones once, few, many or no size at all.

V gene: TRBV27; clone size: -; D gene: -; CDR3 length: 16; J gene: TRBJ2-2; CDR3 DNA: TGTGCCAGCAGTTTAGCGGGGAATGGCAACACCGGGGAGCTGTTTTTT; CDR3 protein: CASSLAGNGNTGELFF
V gene: TRBV7-9; clone size: -; D gene: TRBD2; CDR3 length: 15; J gene: TRBJ2-3; CDR3 DNA: TGTGCCAGCAGCTTCCCGGGACTAGCATTAGATACGCAGTATTTT; CDR3 protein: CASSFPGLALDTQYF
V gene: TRBV29-1; clone size: -; D gene: TRBD1; CDR3 length: 17; J gene: TRBJ2-2; CDR3 DNA: TGCAGCGTACCCAGACCCCGGGACAGGGGAGGGCCCGGGGAGCTGTTTTTT; CDR3 protein: CSVPRPRDRGGPGELFF
V gene: TRBV5-1; clone size: -; D gene: -; CDR3 length: 13; J gene: TRBJ2-7; CDR3 DNA: TGCGCCAGCAGCTTTTGGCAGTCCTACGAGCAGTACTTC; CDR3 protein: CASSFWQSYEQYF
V gene: TRBV5-4; clone size: -; D gene: TRBD2; CDR3 length: 13; J gene: TRBJ2-1; CDR3 DNA: TGTGCCAGCGGACCGCGGGGGGACGTTGAGCAGTTCTTC; CDR3 protein: CASGPRGDVEQFF
V gene: TRBV7-3; clone size: -; D gene: -; CDR3 length: 15; J gene: TRBJ2-3; CDR3 DNA: TGTGCCAGCAGCCCGAGGGGGGGGAGCACAGATACGCAGTATTTT; CDR3 protein: CASSPRGGSTDTQYF
V gene: TRBV28; clone size: -; D gene: TRBD1; CDR3 length: 14; J gene: TRBJ1-5; CDR3 DNA: TGTGCCAGCAGTGGGGACAGGGAGGTACAGCCCCAGCATTTT; CDR3 protein: CASSGDREVQPQHF
V gene: TRBV2; clone size: -; D gene: -; CDR3 length: 15; J gene: TRBJ2-5; CDR3 DNA: TGTGCCAGCAGTTCCACGGGACTCCTCCAAGAGACCCAGTACTTC; CDR3 protein: CASSSTGLLQETQYF
V gene: TRBV19; clone size: -; D gene: -; CDR3 length: 15; J gene: TRBJ1-6; CDR3 DNA: TGTGCCAGTAGTATAGATCGGGGGACCCGGACACCCCTCCACTTT; CDR3 protein: CASSIDRGTRTPLHF
V gene: TRBV19; clone size: -; D gene: TRBD1; CDR3 length: 11; J gene: TRBJ2-7; CDR3 DNA: TGTGCCAGTAGCACAGGGGTCGAGCAGTACTTC; CDR3 protein: CASSTGVEQYF
V gene: TRBV27; clone size: -; D gene: -; CDR3 length: 14; J gene: TRBJ1-1; CDR3 DNA: TGTGCCAGCAGTTTACAGGGTTCCCACACTGAAGCTTTCTTT; CDR3 protein: CASSLQGSHTEAFF
V gene: TRBV18; clone size: -; D gene: TRBD2; CDR3 length: 14; J gene: TRBJ2-3; CDR3 DNA: TGTGCCAGCTCACAGGGACTAGGGACAGATACGCAGTATTTT; CDR3 protein: CASSQGLGTDTQYF
V gene: TRBV19; clone size: few; D gene: -; CDR3 length: 12; J gene: TRBJ1-5; CDR3 DNA: TGTGCCACGGGTCTGGGCAATCAGCCCCAGCATTTT; CDR3 protein: CATGLGNQPQHF
V gene: TRBV6-5; clone size: -; D gene: -; CDR3 length: 14; J gene: TRBJ1-5; CDR3 DNA: TGTGCCAGCGCATACTCAGGGGGCAATCAGCCCCAGCATTTT; CDR3 protein: CASAYSGGNQPQHF
V gene: TRBV7-2; clone size: -; D gene: TRBD1; CDR3 length: 15; J gene: TRBJ1-2; CDR3 DNA: TGTGCCAGCAGCCGAGGAGGACAGGGGGACTATGGCTACACCTTC; CDR3 protein: CASSRGGQGDYGYTF
V gene: TRBV4-3; clone size: -; D gene: -; CDR3 length: 17; J gene: TRBJ2-3; CDR3 DNA: TGCGCCAGCAGCCAAGATCCCCCCTTAACTAGCACAGATACGCAGTATTTT; CDR3 protein: CASSQDPPLTSTDTQYF
V gene: TRBV6-5; clone size: once; D gene: -; CDR3 length: 14; J gene: TRBJ1-6; CDR3 DNA: TGTGCCAGCAGCCGGACTAGCAATAATTCACCCCTCCACTTT; CDR3 protein: CASSRTSNNSPLHF
V gene: TRBV15; clone size: -; D gene: -; CDR3 length: 14; J gene: TRBJ2-7; CDR3 DNA: TGTGCCACCAGCAGAGATACGCAGGGGCGGGAGCAGTACTTC; CDR3 protein: CATSRDTQGREQYF
V gene: TRBV7-7; clone size: once; D gene: -; CDR3 length: 15; J gene: TRBJ2-7; CDR3 DNA: TGTGCTAGCAGCTTACGGTCGGAGGGGCCCTACGAGCAGTACTTC; CDR3 protein: CASSLRSEGPYEQYF
V gene: TRBV7-2; clone size: -; D gene: TRBD1; CDR3 length: 13; J gene: TRBJ2-1; CDR3 DNA: TGTGCCAGCAGCATCCAGGGACAGGGTGAGCAGTTCTTC; CDR3 protein: CASSIQGQGEQFF
V gene: TRBV4-2; clone size: -; D gene: TRBD1; CDR3 length: 16; J gene: TRBJ2-2; CDR3 DNA: TGTGCCAGCAGCCAAGCGGACAGGGGCAACACCGGGGAGCTGTTTTTT; CDR3 protein: CASSQADRGNTGELFF
V gene: TRBV14; clone size: -; D gene: TRBD2; CDR3 length: 15; J gene: TRBJ2-3; CDR3 DNA: TGTGCCAGCAGCCAACCGGGAGGGCCCGCAGATACGCAGTATTTT; CDR3 protein: CASSQPGGPADTQYF
V gene: TRBV5-4; clone size: -; D gene: TRBD2; CDR3 length: 17; J gene: TRBJ2-2; CDR3 DNA: TGTGCCAGCAGCTTGAGTCCGGGACTAGCGGGCACCGGGGAGCTGTTTTTT; CDR3 protein: CASSLSPGLAGTGELFF
V gene: TRBV2; clone size: -; D gene: -; CDR3 length: 12; J gene: TRBJ2-3; CDR3 DNA: TGTGCCAGCAGTGGCGCTTCAGATACGCAGTATTTT; CDR3 protein: CASSGASDTQYF
V gene: TRBV18; clone size: -; D gene: TRBD2; CDR3 length: 18; J gene: TRBJ2-3; CDR3 DNA: TGTGCCAGCTCATCCGGCTTTTGGACTAGCGGGAGTGCAGATACGCAGTATTTT; CDR3 protein: CASSSGFWTSGSADTQYF
V gene: TRBV27; clone size: -; D gene: -; CDR3 length: 13; J gene: TRBJ2-3; CDR3 DNA: TGTGCCAGCAGTTCCTATGGCACAGATACGCAGTATTTT; CDR3 protein: CASSSYGTDTQYF
V gene: TRBV19; clone size: -; D gene: TRBD2; CDR3 length: 16; J gene: TRBJ2-1; CDR3 DNA: TGTGCCAGTAGTACAGGAGCGACTAGCGGATACAATGAGCAGTTCTTC; CDR3 protein: CASSTGATSGYNEQFF
V gene: TRBV25-1; clone size: few; D gene: TRBD2; CDR3 length: 13; J gene: TRBJ2-7; CDR3 DNA: TGTGCCAGCACCGCGGGAGCCCTAAACGAGCAGTACTTC; CDR3 protein: CASTAGALNEQYF
V gene: TRBV5-1; clone size: -; D gene: TRBD1; CDR3 length: 15; J gene: TRBJ2-3; CDR3 DNA: TGCGCCAGCAGCCCAAGGACAGGAGGCACAGATACGCAGTATTTT; CDR3 protein: CASSPRTGGTDTQYF
V gene: TRBV7-2; clone size: -; D gene: TRBD2; CDR3 length: 15; J gene: TRBJ2-7; CDR3 DNA: TGTGCCAGCAGCTTTACTAGCGGTCCTTCCTACGAGCAGTACTTC; CDR3 protein: CASSFTSGPSYEQYF
V gene: TRBV4-1; clone size: -; D gene: -; CDR3 length: 13; J gene: TRBJ2-1; CDR3 DNA: TGCGCCAGCAGCCAATCCCCGGGGGTTGAGCAGTTCTTC; CDR3 protein: CASSQSPGVEQFF
V gene: TRBV6-1; clone size: -; D gene: TRBD1; CDR3 length: 15; J gene: TRBJ1-5; CDR3 DNA: TGTGCCAGCAGTAGTGAAGTCTCAGGGGGTCAGCCCCAGCATTTT; CDR3 protein: CASSSEVSGGQPQHF
V gene: TRBV6-5; clone size: -; D gene: -; CDR3 length: 14; J gene: TRBJ2-7; CDR3 DNA: TGTGCCAGCAGTTACTCGGGGGACAACTACGAGCAGTACTTC; CDR3 protein: CASSYSGDNYEQYF
V gene: TRBV7-7; clone size: -; D gene: -; CDR3 length: 15; J gene: TRBJ2-5; CDR3 DNA: TGTGCTAGCAGCTTACTCGGACAGCTCCAAGAGACCCAGTACTTC; CDR3 protein: CASSLLGQLQETQYF
V gene: TRBV11-2; clone size: -; D gene: TRBD2; CDR3 length: 15; J gene: TRBJ2-3; CDR3 DNA: TGTGCCAGCAGCTTGTGGGGGCGGGAGGAGGATACGCAGTATTTT; CDR3 protein: CASSLWGREEDTQYF
V gene: TRBV10-3; clone size: once; D gene: -; CDR3 length: 15; J gene: TRBJ2-2; CDR3 DNA: TGTGCCATCAGTGGGACTCCCAGCCTTACCGGGGAGCTGTTTTTT; CDR3 protein: CAISGTPSLTGELFF
V gene: TRBV11-3; clone size: -; D gene: TRBD1; CDR3 length: 16; J gene: TRBJ2-3; CDR3 DNA: TGTGCCAGCAGCTTGGGGGGAGGACAGGGAACAGATACGCAGTATTTT; CDR3 protein: CASSLGGGQGTDTQYF
V gene: TRBV25-1; clone size: -; D gene: TRBD1; CDR3 length: 13; J gene: TRBJ1-2; CDR3 DNA: TGTGCCAGCAGCCCCTCCGGACAGGGCGGCTACACCTTC; CDR3 protein: CASSPSGQGGYTF
V gene: TRBV5-6; clone size: -; D gene: TRBD1; CDR3 length: 13; J gene: TRBJ1-1; CDR3 DNA: TGTGCCAGCATGGGACAGATGAACACTGAAGCTTTCTTT; CDR3 protein: CASMGQMNTEAFF
V gene: TRBV5-4; clone size: -; D gene: -; CDR3 length: 12; J gene: TRBJ1-5; CDR3 DNA: TGTGCCAGCAGCTTGCCAGGTCAGCCCCAGCATTTT; CDR3 protein: CASSLPGQPQHF
V gene: TRBV11-2; clone size: -; D gene: -; CDR3 length: 14; J gene: TRBJ1-2; CDR3 DNA: TGTGCCAGCAGACGCGCCGGGACAAGGGCTGGCTACACCTTC; CDR3 protein: CASRRAGTRAGYTF
V gene: TRBV28; clone size: -; D gene: -; CDR3 length: 14; J gene: TRBJ1-1; CDR3 DNA: TGTGCCAGCAGTTATTCACAGATGAACACTGAAGCTTTCTTT; CDR3 protein: CASSYSQMNTEAFF
V gene: TRBV4-1; clone size: -; D gene: TRBD1; CDR3 length: 15; J gene: TRBJ1-2; CDR3 DNA: TGCGCCAGCAGCGACCGGGACAGGGGTAACTATGGCTACACCTTC; CDR3 protein: CASSDRDRGNYGYTF
V gene: TRBV27; clone size: -; D gene: TRBD2; CDR3 length: 16; J gene: TRBJ2-1; CDR3 DNA: TGTGCCAGCAGTTTATGGGTAGCGGGAGCCTACAATGAGCAGTTCTTC; CDR3 protein: CASSLWVAGAYNEQFF
V gene: TRBV4-1; clone size: -; D gene: -; CDR3 length: 15; J gene: TRBJ2-4; CDR3 DNA: TGCGCCAGCAGCCAAGATAAGGAGTACAAAAACATTCAGTACTTC; CDR3 protein: CASSQDKEYKNIQYF
V gene: TRBV4-2; clone size: -; D gene: TRBD2; CDR3 length: 16; J gene: TRBJ2-5; CDR3 DNA: TGTGCCAGCAGCCAAAGACTAGCGGGAGGGCTGGAGACCCAGTACTTC; CDR3 protein: CASSQRLAGGLETQYF
V gene: TRBV7-2; clone size: -; D gene: -; CDR3 length: 17; J gene: TRBJ2-6; CDR3 DNA: TGTGCCAGCAGCTTAGCTAGCGGAACCTCTGGGGCCAACGTCCTGACTTTC; CDR3 protein: CASSLASGTSGANVLTF
V gene: TRBV28; clone size: -; D gene: -; CDR3 length: 15; J gene: TRBJ1-1; CDR3 DNA: TGTGCCAGCAGCCAATCCCGTAGGGGGAACACTGAAGCTTTCTTT; CDR3 protein: CASSQSRRGNTEAFF
V gene: TRBV28; clone size: -; D gene: TRBD2; CDR3 length: 15; J gene: TRBJ2-7; CDR3 DNA: TGTGCCAGCAGTCTATCGGGGGGGCATTCCTACGAGCAGTACTTC; CDR3 protein: CASSLSGGHSYEQYF
V gene: TRBV6-4; clone size: once; D gene: TRBD1; CDR3 length: 16; J gene: TRBJ1-2; CDR3 DNA: TGTGCCAGCAGTGTAGGGACAGGGGTTGGAAGAGGAGGCTACACCTTC; CDR3 protein: CASSVGTGVGRGGYTF
V gene: TRBV19; clone size: -; D gene: TRBD2; CDR3 length: 18; J gene: TRBJ2-3; CDR3 DNA: TGTGCCAGTAGTATTTTAGGCGGGAGGCCTACGGGCACAGATACGCAGTATTTT; CDR3 protein: CASSILGGRPTGTDTQYF
V gene: TRBV11-2; clone size: -; D gene: -; CDR3 length: 14; J gene: TRBJ2-3; CDR3 DNA: TGTGCCAGCAGCCCATCCCGGAGCCTGGATACGCAGTATTTT; CDR3 protein: CASSPSRSLDTQYF
V gene: TRBV10-3; clone size: -; D gene: TRBD2; CDR3 length: 15; J gene: TRBJ2-3; CDR3 DNA: TGTGCCATCAGTGACGTAGCGGGAGGGGCCGATACGCAGTATTTT; CDR3 protein: CAISDVAGGADTQYF
V gene: TRBV2; clone size: -; D gene: -; CDR3 length: 14; J gene: TRBJ1-5; CDR3 DNA: TGTGCCAGCAGACTCGACGGGGAATATCAGCCCCAGCATTTT; CDR3 protein: CASRLDGEYQPQHF
V gene: TRBV14; clone size: -; D gene: TRBD2; CDR3 length: 13; J gene: TRBJ2-3; CDR3 DNA: TGTGCCAGCAGCCCAGCAGCGGGAGGGCCCCCGTATTTT; CDR3 protein: CASSPAAGGPPYF
V gene: TRBV5-1; clone size: -; D gene: -; CDR3 length: 15; J gene: TRBJ2-2; CDR3 DNA: TGCGCCAGCAGCCTTGGGGCCTCGAACACCGGGGAGCTGTTTTTT; CDR3 protein: CASSLGASNTGELFF
V gene: TRBV2; clone size: -; D gene: -; CDR3 length: 14; J gene: TRBJ2-7; CDR3 DNA: TGTGCCAGCAGCAGCGAGACGGGGTTCTACGAGCAGTACTTC; CDR3 protein: CASSSETGFYEQYF
V gene: TRBV6-5; clone size: -; D gene: -; CDR3 length: 12; J gene: TRBJ2-7; CDR3 DNA: TGTGCCAGCAGCAATACAGACTACGAGCAGTACTTC; CDR3 protein: CASSNTDYEQYF
V gene: TRBV7-2; clone size: -; D gene: -; CDR3 length: 15; J gene: TRBJ2-5; CDR3 DNA: TGTGCCAGCAGCTTCACCGGGACAAGCCAAGAGACCCAGTACTTC; CDR3 protein: CASSFTGTSQETQYF
V gene: TRBV5-1; clone size: -; D gene: -; CDR3 length: 14; J gene: TRBJ2-7; CDR3 DNA: TGCGCCAGCAGCTTGGGCTACCGGGTTGGCGAGCAGTACTTC; CDR3 protein: CASSLGYRVGEQYF